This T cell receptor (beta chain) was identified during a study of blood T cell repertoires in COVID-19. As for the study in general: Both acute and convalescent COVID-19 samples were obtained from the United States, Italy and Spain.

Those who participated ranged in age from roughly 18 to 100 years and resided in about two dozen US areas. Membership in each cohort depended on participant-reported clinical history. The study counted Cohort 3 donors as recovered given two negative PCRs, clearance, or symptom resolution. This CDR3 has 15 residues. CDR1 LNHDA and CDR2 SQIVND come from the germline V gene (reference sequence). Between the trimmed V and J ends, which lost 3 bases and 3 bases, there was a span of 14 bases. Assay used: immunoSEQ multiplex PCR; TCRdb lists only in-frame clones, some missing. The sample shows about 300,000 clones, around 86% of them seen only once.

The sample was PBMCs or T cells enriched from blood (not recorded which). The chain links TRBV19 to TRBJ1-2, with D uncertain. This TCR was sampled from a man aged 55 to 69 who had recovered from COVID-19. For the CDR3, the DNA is TGTGCCAGTAGTATCGGGGAGGCTTCCTACTATGGCTACACCTTC. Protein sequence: CASSIGEASYYGYTF.